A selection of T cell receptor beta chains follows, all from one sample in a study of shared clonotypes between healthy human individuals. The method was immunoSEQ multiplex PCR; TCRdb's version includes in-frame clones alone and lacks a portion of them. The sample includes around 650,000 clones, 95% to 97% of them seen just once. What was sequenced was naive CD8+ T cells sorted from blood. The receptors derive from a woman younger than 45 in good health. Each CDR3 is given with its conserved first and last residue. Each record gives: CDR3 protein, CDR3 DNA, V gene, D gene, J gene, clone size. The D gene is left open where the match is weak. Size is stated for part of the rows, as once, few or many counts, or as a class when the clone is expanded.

CASSELASSYEQYF | TGTGCCAGCAGCGAATTAGCGTCCTCCTACGAGCAGTACTTC | TRBV6-5 | NA | TRBJ2-7 | NA
CSVEQTRQGPRWTYNEQFF | TGCAGCGTTGAACAAACACGACAGGGACCGAGGTGGACCTACAATGAGCAGTTCTTC | TRBV29-1 | TRBD1 | TRBJ2-1 | NA
CASSELGNTEAFF | TGTGCCAGCAGTGAATTGGGGAACACTGAAGCTTTCTTT | TRBV6-1 | NA | TRBJ1-1 | NA
CASSQDHGGSYEQYF | TGTGCCAGCAGCCAAGATCACGGCGGCTCCTACGAGCAGTACTTC | TRBV14 | NA | TRBJ2-7 | NA
CASSGYDGTSGTRGDEQFF | TGTGCCAGCAGCGGATACGATGGGACTAGCGGGACTCGAGGCGATGAGCAGTTCTTC | TRBV9 | TRBD2 | TRBJ2-1 | NA
CASSLGSHYEQYF | TGTGCCAGCAGCTTGGGTAGCCACTACGAGCAGTACTTC | TRBV5-5 | NA | TRBJ2-7 | once
CASSESIGPTDTQYF | TGCGCCAGCAGTGAGTCCATCGGACCCACAGATACGCAGTATTTT | TRBV10-1 | NA | TRBJ2-3 | NA
CASSSGQGMDGYTF | TGCGCCAGCAGCTCGGGACAGGGGATGGATGGCTACACCTTC | TRBV5-1 | TRBD1 | TRBJ1-2 | NA
CAGSGRLDGELFF | TGTGCCGGAAGCGGGAGGCTTGACGGGGAGCTGTTTTTT | TRBV19 | TRBD2 | TRBJ2-2 | NA
CASSPVAGGPNEQFF | TGTGCCAGCAGTCCTGTAGCGGGAGGGCCTAATGAGCAGTTCTTC | TRBV27 | TRBD2 | TRBJ2-1 | NA
CASSVTGGAYTEAFF | TGTGCCAGCAGCGTCACAGGGGGCGCTTACACTGAAGCTTTCTTT | TRBV5-8 | TRBD1 | TRBJ1-1 | NA
CASSLALLWETQYF | TGTGCCAGCAGCTTAGCTTTACTCTGGGAGACCCAGTACTTC | TRBV7-9 | NA | TRBJ2-5 | NA
CASSPDSGETQYF | TGTGCCAGCAGCCCGGACAGTGGAGAGACCCAGTACTTC | TRBV7-6 | NA | TRBJ2-5 | once
CASSLEWGTDTQYF | TGTGCCAGCAGCTTAGAATGGGGCACAGATACGCAGTATTTT | TRBV7-7 | NA | TRBJ2-3 | once
CASSVVGLRYEQYF | TGTGCCAGCAGTGTCGTTGGGTTGAGGTACGAGCAGTACTTC | TRBV2 | NA | TRBJ2-7 | NA
CASSSVDRPHEQYF | TGTGCCAGCTCGAGCGTCGACAGGCCCCACGAGCAGTACTTC | TRBV18 | NA | TRBJ2-7 | NA
CASSIRDRGQEQYF | TGTGCCAGTAGTATCCGGGACAGGGGGCAAGAGCAGTACTTC | TRBV19 | TRBD1 | TRBJ2-7 | NA
CASSPPGQGYEQYF | TGTGCCAGCAGCCCTCCCGGACAGGGCTACGAGCAGTACTTC | TRBV5-4 | TRBD1 | TRBJ2-7 | NA
CASSIDLSNQPQHF | TGTGCCAGTAGTATAGATCTGAGCAATCAGCCCCAGCATTTT | TRBV19 | NA | TRBJ1-5 | NA
CASVDASNTGELFF | TGTGCCAGCGTGGACGCGTCGAACACCGGGGAGCTGTTTTTT | TRBV13 | NA | TRBJ2-2 | NA
CASSPISTDTQYF | TGTGCCAGCAGCCCTATAAGCACAGATACGCAGTATTTT | TRBV7-7 | NA | TRBJ2-3 | NA
CASSPVQGVLQPQHF | TGTGCCAGCAGTCCCGTTCAGGGGGTACTTCAGCCCCAGCATTTT | TRBV6-5 | TRBD1 | TRBJ1-5 | NA
CAISELDRVFGEKLFF | TGTGCCATCAGTGAGTTGGACAGGGTATTTGGTGAAAAACTGTTTTTT | TRBV10-3 | TRBD1 | TRBJ1-4 | NA
CATFGALQGRETQYF | TGTGCCACCTTTGGGGCCCTACAAGGCAGAGAGACCCAGTACTTC | TRBV15 | NA | TRBJ2-5 | NA
CASSFTTILARDSYEQYF | TGTGCCAGCAGTTTCACCACGATCCTTGCCAGGGACTCCTACGAGCAGTACTTC | TRBV28 | NA | TRBJ2-7 | NA
CASSSYRDRGLDGYTF | TGTGCCAGTAGTTCGTACCGGGACAGGGGGCTTGATGGCTACACCTTC | TRBV19 | TRBD1 | TRBJ1-2 | NA
CASSLDETGGSIF | TGTGCCAGCAGCTTAGACGAGACAGGCGGTTCCATCTTC | TRBV7-9 | NA | TRBJ2-1 | NA
CASSQTARQGTYYEQYF | TGCGCCAGCAGCCAAACCGCACGACAGGGAACCTACTACGAGCAGTACTTC | TRBV4-1 | TRBD1 | TRBJ2-7 | NA
CASSLSDVSSYEQYF | TGTGCCAGCAGTTTATCTGACGTGAGCTCCTACGAGCAGTACTTC | TRBV28 | NA | TRBJ2-7 | NA
CASSLWASGPQETQYF | TGTGCCAGCAGTTTATGGGCTAGCGGGCCCCAAGAGACCCAGTACTTC | TRBV28 | TRBD2 | TRBJ2-5 | NA
CASAGLLSTQYF | TGTGCCAGCGCGGGACTACTTAGTACGCAGTATTTT | TRBV5-8 | TRBD2 | TRBJ2-3 | NA
CASNWDSYNEQFF | TGTGCCAGCAACTGGGACAGCTACAATGAGCAGTTCTTC | TRBV6-1 | TRBD1 | TRBJ2-1 | NA
CASKKTASGNEQFF | TGTGCCAGTAAAAAAACCGCTAGCGGGAATGAGCAGTTCTTC | TRBV19 | TRBD2 | TRBJ2-1 | once
CASSQGTATYEQYF | TGTGCCAGCAGCCAGGGGACCGCCACCTACGAGCAGTACTTC | TRBV5-6 | NA | TRBJ2-7 | NA
CASSLSPQGILNYGYTF | TGTGCCAGCAGTTTATCCCCACAGGGAATCCTTAACTATGGCTACACCTTC | TRBV27 | NA | TRBJ1-2 | NA
CASSEFSGETQYF | TGTGCCAGCAGTGAATTCTCGGGGGAGACCCAGTACTTC | TRBV2 | NA | TRBJ2-5 | NA
CATRGVGGYGYTF | TGTGCCACCCGAGGGGTCGGGGGTTATGGCTACACCTTC | TRBV28 | NA | TRBJ1-2 | NA
CASGLVLLAGYNEQFF | TGTGCTAGTGGTTTGGTACTGCTAGCGGGGTACAATGAGCAGTTCTTC | TRBV12-5 | TRBD2 | TRBJ2-1 | once
CASSEVEETQYF | TGTGCCAGCAGTGAAGTGGAAGAGACCCAGTACTTC | TRBV2 | NA | TRBJ2-5 | once
CASSVIGFGVYEQYF | TGTGCCAGCAGCGTTATCGGGTTTGGAGTTTACGAGCAGTACTTC | TRBV5-6 | NA | TRBJ2-7 | NA
CASSQEEHRGSTEAFF | TGTGCCAGCAGCCAAGAGGAGCACAGGGGGAGCACTGAAGCTTTCTTT | TRBV4-2 | TRBD1 | TRBJ1-1 | NA
CASSYGTSVHEQFF | TGTGCCAGCAGCTACGGGACTAGCGTCCATGAGCAGTTCTTC | TRBV27 | TRBD2 | TRBJ2-1 | NA
CASSYSGYQETQYF | TGTGCCAGCAGTTACTCCGGGTACCAAGAGACCCAGTACTTC | TRBV6-5 | NA | TRBJ2-5 | NA
CASSPIFWTAHEQFF | TGCGCCAGCAGCCCGATCTTCTGGACGGCCCATGAGCAGTTCTTC | TRBV4-1 | NA | TRBJ2-1 | NA
CASSDFTGGEGPQHF | TGTGCCAGCAGTGATTTTACAGGGGGGGAGGGGCCCCAGCATTTT | TRBV6-1 | TRBD1 | TRBJ1-5 | NA